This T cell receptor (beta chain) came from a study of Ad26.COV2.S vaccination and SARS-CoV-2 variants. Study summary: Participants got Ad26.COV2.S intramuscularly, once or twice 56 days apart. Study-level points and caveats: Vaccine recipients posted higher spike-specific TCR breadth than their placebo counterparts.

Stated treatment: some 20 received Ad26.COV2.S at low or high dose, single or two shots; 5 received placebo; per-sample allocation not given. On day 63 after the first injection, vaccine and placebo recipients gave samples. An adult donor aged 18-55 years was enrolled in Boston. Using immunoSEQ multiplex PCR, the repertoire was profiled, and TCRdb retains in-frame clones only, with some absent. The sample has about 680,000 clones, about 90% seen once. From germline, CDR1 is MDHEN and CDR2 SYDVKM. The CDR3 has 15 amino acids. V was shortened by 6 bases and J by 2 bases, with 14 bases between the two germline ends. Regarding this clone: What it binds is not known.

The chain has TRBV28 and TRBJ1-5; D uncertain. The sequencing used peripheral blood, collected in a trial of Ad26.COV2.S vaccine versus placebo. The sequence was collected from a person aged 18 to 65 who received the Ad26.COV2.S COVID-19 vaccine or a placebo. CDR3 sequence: CASSPPRARNQPQHF. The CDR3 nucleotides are TGTGCCAGCAGCCCCCCGAGAGCCCGCAATCAGCCCCAGCATTTT.